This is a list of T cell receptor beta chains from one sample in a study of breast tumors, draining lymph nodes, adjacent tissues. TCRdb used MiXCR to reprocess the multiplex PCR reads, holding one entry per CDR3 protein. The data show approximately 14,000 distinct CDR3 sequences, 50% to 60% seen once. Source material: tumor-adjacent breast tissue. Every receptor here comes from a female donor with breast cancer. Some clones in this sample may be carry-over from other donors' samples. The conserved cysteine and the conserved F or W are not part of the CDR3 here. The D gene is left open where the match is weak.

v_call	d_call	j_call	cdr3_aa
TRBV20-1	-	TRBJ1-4	SAAGRGEKLF
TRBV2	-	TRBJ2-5	ASSEAYGETQY
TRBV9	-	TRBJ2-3	ASSGRMGVSTDTQY
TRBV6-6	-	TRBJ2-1	ASGLGANEQF
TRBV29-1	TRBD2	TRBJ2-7	SVEVAGGPSYEQY
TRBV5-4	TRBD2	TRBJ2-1	ASGLTSARHNEQF
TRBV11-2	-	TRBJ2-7	ASSRDPRLEQY
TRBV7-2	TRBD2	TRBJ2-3	ASSLVAPGLAGGYGTDTQY
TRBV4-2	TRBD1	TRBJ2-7	ASSPGTENYEQY
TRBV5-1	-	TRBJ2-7	ASSQGSNYEQY
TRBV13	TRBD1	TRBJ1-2	ASSEEGAPWDGYT
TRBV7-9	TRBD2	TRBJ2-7	ASSSWTSGTEQY
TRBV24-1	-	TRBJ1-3	ATSDNPGTAGNTIY
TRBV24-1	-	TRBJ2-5	ATSDAKGSSSQY
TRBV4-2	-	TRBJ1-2	ASSQDQGPYGYT
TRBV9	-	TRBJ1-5	ASSVGGSNQPQH
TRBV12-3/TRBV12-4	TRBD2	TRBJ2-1	ASSFTSGGVSSYNEQF
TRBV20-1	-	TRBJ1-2	SARVAIFLCANYGYT
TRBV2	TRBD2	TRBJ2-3	ATERGGRDTQY
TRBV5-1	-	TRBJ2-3	ASRPDAGGRDTQY
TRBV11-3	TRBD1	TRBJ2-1	ASSLGTGGDNEQF
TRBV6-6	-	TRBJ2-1	ASSLQTYNEQF
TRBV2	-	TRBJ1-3	ASRERSGTSGRVAGNTIY
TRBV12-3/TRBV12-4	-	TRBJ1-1	ASGIGRTEAF
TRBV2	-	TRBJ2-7	ASSAVDPLASSEQY
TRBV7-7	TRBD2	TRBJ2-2	ASSEGTSGRVSGELF
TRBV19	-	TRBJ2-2	ASSTNPGWGNTGELF
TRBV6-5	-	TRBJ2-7	ASRRTGSEQY
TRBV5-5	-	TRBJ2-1	ASSSRGNYNEQF